The next 18 T cell receptor beta chains were all read from a single sample in a study of PD-1 blockade in classical Hodgkin lymphoma. Method: immunoSEQ multiplex PCR; TCRdb's copy keeps in-frame clones and lacks some. The table lists some 27,000 clones, roughly 75% of them singletons. As to time point: cycle 4 day 1 (C4D1), after less than seven weeks of nivolumab. Autologous stem cell transplantation was followed by relapse in every patient, and brentuximab vedotin exposure varied. Sequenced here: peripheral blood mononuclear cells (PBMCs), sampled before the fourth cycle of nivolumab. These receptors came from a human donor with classical Hodgkin lymphoma.

This clone was observed a single time. V and J are TRBV19 and TRBJ2-2; possibly TRBD1 or TRBD2 for D (5 bases each). Trimming cost V 3 bases and J 7 bases, with 15 bases left between them. CDR1 and CDR2 (germline): LNHDA, SQIVND (reference sequence). This CDR3 has 15 amino acids. DNA for the CDR3: TGTGCCAGTAGTATGTCCCCAGGGACGGGCGGGGAGCTGTTTTTT. Encoded protein: CASSMSPGTGGELFF.

The sample holds a few counts of this clone. The chain employs TRBV2 and TRBJ1-3; 11 nucleotides align to TRBD1. Germline values: CDR1 SNHLY, CDR2 FYNNEI. V was clipped by 8 bases and J by 2 bases; unmatched bases: 2. This CDR3 spans 14 amino acids. Written as DNA, the CDR3 is TGTGCCAGCTGGACAGGGGGCCCTGGAAACACCATATATTTT. This codes for CASWTGGPGNTIYF.

V usage is TRBV5-4 and J usage is TRBJ2-7; either TRBD1 or TRBD2 may fit D (7 bases each). CDR3 length: 13 amino acids. V dropped 4 bases and J dropped 7 bases, with 15 bases sitting between them. Germline CDR1 and CDR2: SGHNT and YYREEE (reference sequence). The CDR3: CASSLRGGGEQYF. The CDR3 DNA reads TGTGCCAGCAGCCTCAGGGGGGGAGGGGAGCAGTACTTC.

V gene TRBV25-1 combines with J gene TRBJ1-1; 10 positions agree with TRBD1. Germline values: CDR1 MGHDK, CDR2 SYGVNS. The CDR3 loop spans 16 amino acids. Losses at the gene ends were 1 base for V and 4 bases for J; bases not matched to a gene: 6. The CDR3 protein is CASSESGTGVGTEAFF. The CDR3 DNA sequence: TGTGCCAGCAGTGAATCAGGGACAGGGGTGGGCACTGAAGCTTTCTTT.

The chain carries TRBV10-3 and TRBJ1-2; 9 bases line up with TRBD1. The CDR3 extends over 13 amino acids. Germline CDR1 reads ENHRY; CDR2 reads SYGVKD. Trimming cost V 2 bases and J 7 bases; bases outside gene matches: 2. The CDR3 sequence is CAISEGTGIGYTF. CDR3 DNA sequence: TGTGCCATCAGTGAGGGGACAGGGATTGGCTACACCTTC.

The chain has TRBV27 and TRBJ2-2; TRBD2 matches at 7 bases. Germline CDR1 is MNHEY and CDR2 is SMNVEV (reference sequence). Trimming cost V 1 base and J 3 bases; bases outside gene matches: 5. The CDR3 length is 16 residues. The CDR3 bases are TGTGCCAGCAGTTTATTGCGGGAGAGTCACACCGGGGAGCTGTTTTTT. As protein: CASSLLRESHTGELFF.

This sequence joins TRBV7-6 and TRBJ2-1, with 10 bases that match TRBD2. Germline V lookup: CDR1 SGHVS, CDR2 FNYEAQ. V lost 4 bases, J lost 7 bases, and 10 bases stayed unmatched. The CDR3 runs to 16 residues. CDR3 in DNA: TGTGCCAGCAGCTACCCCCCTAGCGGGAGTAATAATGAGCAGTTCTTC. Amino acid sequence: CASSYPPSGSNNEQFF.

V usage is TRBV7-9 and J usage is TRBJ2-1; the match to TRBD2 covers 9 bases. Trimming removed 2 bases from V and 0 bases from J; junction bases left unmatched: 8. The CDR3 spans 18 residues. CDR1 and CDR2 (germline): SEHNR, FQNEAQ (reference sequence). As DNA, the CDR3 is TGTGCCAGCAGCTTAAATGAGGGACTAGCAGGCTCCTACAATGAGCAGTTCTTC. This translates into CASSLNEGLAGSYNEQFF.

The V and J genes are TRBV15 and TRBJ2-7; 7 positions agree with TRBD2. The CDR3 covers 16 residues. The germline CDR1 and CDR2 sequences are LNHNV and YYDKDF (reference sequence). V dropped 0 bases and J dropped 4; count of bases not matched to a gene: 9. CDR3: CATSRDRAGVLYEQYF. The CDR3 DNA follows: TGTGCCACCAGCAGAGATCGCGCGGGAGTCTTATACGAGCAGTACTTC.

V gene TRBV28 combines with J gene TRBJ1-5, with a tentative D call TRBD1 (5 bases). CDR1 and CDR2 (germline): MDHEN, SYDVKM. With 10 bases removed from V and 2 bases from J, the gap between germline ends came to 15 bases. The CDR3 contains 14 residues. The CDR3 DNA reads TGTGCCACATGGGGGGGAAAGGGCAATCAGCCCCAGCATTTT. It is translated as CATWGGKGNQPQHF.

J is TRBJ2-5 and V is TRBV9; D gene ambiguous. Per the germline V gene, CDR1 is SGDLS and CDR2 is YYNGEE. The V end was cut by 4 bases, the J end by 5 bases, with 9 bases between. The CDR3 runs 12 residues. The CDR3 protein is CASSPTGETQYF. DNA for the CDR3: TGTGCCAGCAGCCCAACCGGGGAGACCCAGTACTTC.

The CDR3 DNA reads TGTGCCAGCAGCTCCAGGGGGACAGATACGCAGTATTTT. This sequence encodes CASSSRGTDTQYF. J is TRBJ2-3 and V is TRBV11-2, with TRBD1 matching over 7 bases. Germline V gives CDR1 SGHAT, CDR2 FQNNGV. The CDR3 length is 13 residues. The junction had 1 base not matched to a gene; V was cut back by 4 bases and J by 3 bases.

This CDR3 reads CASSDSGSYVGDTQYF. Here the CDR3 DNA reads TGTGCCAGCAGCGATAGCGGGAGTTATGTTGGAGATACGCAGTATTTT. The V and J genes are TRBV9 and TRBJ2-3; 9 bases line up with TRBD2. V trimming: 3 bases; J trimming: 5 bases; junction bases outside the gene matches: 10. Germline CDR1 SGDLS, CDR2 YYNGEE. CDR3 length: 16 residues. The whole variable domain, remainder taken from reference TRBV9 and TRBJ2-3, is DSGVTQTPKHLITATGQRVTLRCSPRSGDLSVYWYQQSLDQGLQFLIQYYNGEERAKGNILERFSAQQFPDLHSELNLSSLELGDSALYFCASSDSGSYVGDTQYFGPGTRLTVL.

The chain recombines TRBV6-6 with TRBJ1-2, with D possibly being TRBD1 (5 bases). Germline CDR1 reads MNHNY; CDR2 reads SVGAGI (reference sequence). V gave up 3 bases and J gave up 7 bases, with 12 bases separating them. The CDR3 consists of 13 residues. The CDR3 nucleotides read TGTGCCAGCAGTTATGTCAGGGAGGCTGGCTACACCTTC. This sequence encodes CASSYVREAGYTF.

The chain combines TRBV7-9 with TRBJ2-3, with D perhaps TRBD1 (6 bases). This CDR3 is built from 13 residues. V was clipped by 6 bases and J by 7 bases, with 14 bases between them. Germline V gene lookup returns CDR1 SEHNR and CDR2 FQNEAQ (reference sequence). The CDR3 coding sequence is TGTGCCAGCAGACTGGACAGAGCGAATACGCAGTATTTT. This sequence encodes CASRLDRANTQYF.

The chain combines TRBV30 with TRBJ1-1; no definite D call. The V end was cut by 5 bases, the J end by 8 bases, with 18 bases between. CDR3 length equals 13 residues. Germline CDR1 is GTSNPN and CDR2 is SVGIG (reference sequence). The CDR3 spells CAWSRSFPGEAFF. CDR3 coding DNA: TGTGCCTGGTCCCGAAGTTTTCCAGGCGAAGCTTTCTTT.

This rearrangement joins TRBV5-1 to TRBJ2-2, with a possible D match to TRBD2 (5 bases). V lost 4 bases to trimming and J lost 2 bases, with 9 bases between them. Germline CDR1 and CDR2: SGHRS and YFSETQ. The CDR3 has 14 residues. For the CDR3, the DNA is TGCGCCAGCAGCGGGAGCCTAAACACCGGGGAGCTGTTTTTT. This sequence encodes CASSGSLNTGELFF.

On this clone itself: Different DNA sequences within this sample yield the same CDR3. V usage is TRBV6-1 and J usage is TRBJ2-5; 9 bases line up with TRBD1. The V and J ends lost 7 bases and 3 bases, in that order; junction bases with no gene match: 6. The CDR3 totals 14 residues. Germline CDR1 reads MNHNS; CDR2 reads SASEGT. CDR3 amino acids: CASNPGQGKETQYF. Written as DNA, the CDR3 is TGTGCCAGCAATCCGGGACAGGGAAAAGAGACCCAGTACTTC.